A selection of T cell receptor beta chains follows, all from one sample in a study of cytomegalovirus exposure and HLA in healthy donors. Repertoires were generated with immunoSEQ multiplex PCR, while TCRdb's copy carries only in-frame clones and drops some. The sample has 99,000 or so clones, over 65% seen once. The sequenced sample consisted of PBMCs. Every receptor here comes from a man aged 55 to 70 in good health and CMV-seropositive. Each CDR3 is given with its conserved first and last residue. A D gene is named only where the DNA matches it firmly. The size field is filled for only some rows; it gives once, few, many or a size class.

TRBJ1-6	NA	TRBV18	NA	CASSPLGPRGTSVSPLHF
TRBJ1-1	NA	TRBV12-5	NA	CASGKRIGSDTEAFF
TRBJ2-3	NA	TRBV4-3	NA	CASSHYSPAGTQYF
TRBJ2-5	NA	TRBV28	NA	CASSLWTARPEWETQYF
TRBJ1-1	NA	TRBV5-6	NA	CASSARQVLNTEAFF
TRBJ2-5	TRBD2	TRBV5-8	once	CASSPGLAAWETQYF
TRBJ2-7	TRBD2	TRBV2	NA	CASSDGLAGIEQYF
TRBJ2-2	NA	TRBV15	NA	CATSRETGAGELFF
TRBJ2-7	NA	TRBV27	NA	CASSFEGAYEQYF
TRBJ2-5	TRBD2	TRBV10-2	NA	CASSRLAGGRETQYF
TRBJ2-7	NA	TRBV19	NA	CASSPGTYEQYF
TRBJ1-6	NA	TRBV6-5	NA	CASSYAGLPLHF
TRBJ1-2	NA	TRBV30	NA	CAWSGGSYGYTF
TRBJ1-6	NA	TRBV27	NA	CASSFGTGDPYNSPLHF
TRBJ2-1	NA	TRBV4-2	NA	CASSQGPREQFF
TRBJ1-5	NA	TRBV11-2	NA	CASSLDGRGNQPQHF
TRBJ1-1	NA	TRBV7-9	NA	CASSPKSLNTEAFF